This TCR beta chain stems from a study of OX40 agonist ivuxolimab in advanced cancers. Libraries were prepared by immunoSEQ multiplex PCR; TCRdb keeps only in-frame clonotypes and omits some of them. The sample has about 100,000 clones; approximately 90% are singletons. The CDR3 has 18 residues. V was pared by 4 bases and J by 7 bases, with 17 bases of the junction left unmatched. Germline V gives CDR1 MNHNS, CDR2 SASEGT. Patients with autoimmune history or systemic immunosuppression were excluded. Specimen: CD4+ or CD8+ T cells sorted from blood, collected in a trial of the OX40 agonist ivuxolimab. This receptor was identified in an adult with an advanced solid tumor such as melanoma, head and neck, liver or kidney cancer. V gene TRBV6-1 combines with J gene TRBJ1-5, with 9 bases matching TRBD1. In DNA form, the CDR3 reads TGTGCCAGCAGTGCCAACCCGTCCGGGACAGGGTCCGGACAGCCCCAGCATTTT. This encodes CASSANPSGTGSGQPQHF.